This T cell receptor (beta chain) was identified during a study of CD8 T cells in Susac syndrome. Study-level results: The study conceded that its TCR sequencing and HLA analysis involved relatively few individuals.

RNA, at about 0.45 to 1 ug, was reverse transcribed with random hexamers. Coverage of TCR beta CDR3 amplification by immunoSEQ multiplex PCR extended to 54 Vbeta and 13 Jbeta. TCRdb re-derived calls from the immunoSEQ multiplex PCR reads in MiXCR, one entry per CDR3 protein. The sample holds some 160,000 distinct CDR3 sequences, approximately 95% seen once. Trimming took 1 base from V and 3 from J, leaving 7 bases between them. The germline V gene has CDR1 SGHVS and CDR2 FQNEAQ. The CDR3 extends over 15 amino acids. CD8+ and CD4+ blood T cells underwent TCR beta sequencing. The CD8+ and CD4+ T cells were isolated magnetically using a negative isolation approach, whereas the TEMRA cells were enriched by FACS. As concerns this clonotype: Its target is unknown.

The TCR sequence derives from a human donor with multiple sclerosis. This chain joins TRBV7-8 and TRBJ2-6; maybe TRBD2 (5 bases). The sequencing sample was made of CD8+ T cells from PBMCs. DNA of the CDR3: TGTGCCAGCAGCTTAGTCCGGGGTGGGGCCAACGTCCTGACTTTC. This codes for CASSLVRGGANVLTF.